A single sample is the source of the 22 T cell receptor beta chains below, sequenced in a study of blood T cell repertoires in COVID-19. Sequencing was performed with immunoSEQ multiplex PCR; in TCRdb, only in-frame clones are kept and a portion is missing. The top ten hold 12% of the sample, which has some 250,000 clones, around 86% seen once. Input material: peripheral blood. The receptors here all came from a man at least 80 years old with acute or convalescent COVID-19.

This clone has more than one count but fewer than ten. J is TRBJ2-5 and V is TRBV6-5; perhaps TRBD2 as D (6 bases). V gave up 6 bases and J gave up 5 bases, with 16 bases separating them. Germline V gives CDR1 MNHEY, CDR2 SVGAGI. This CDR3 comprises 14 residues. CDR3 sequence (DNA): TGTGCCAGCAGCCTGACCTATCGGGGGGAGACCCAGTACTTC. It codes for CASSLTYRGETQYF.

V usage is TRBV7-8 and J usage is TRBJ2-5; 14 bases align to TRBD2. J was trimmed by 5 bases and V by 1 base; bases with no gene match: 9. Germline V lookup: CDR1 SGHVS, CDR2 FQNEAQ. The CDR3 is 18 residues long. CDR3 in amino acids: CASSLGWTSGRRPETQYF. The CDR3 bases are TGTGCCAGCAGCTTAGGGTGGACTAGCGGGAGGCGACCGGAGACCCAGTACTTC.

The chain employs TRBV4-2 and TRBJ1-2, with D possibly being TRBD1 (5 bases). The germline V gene encodes CDR1 LGHNA and CDR2 YNFKEQ. This CDR3 has 13 residues. The V end lost 4 bases, the J end lost 8 bases, and 14 bases lay between the germline ends. The CDR3 region is CASSPLRGTGYTF. The CDR3 nucleotides read TGTGCCAGCAGCCCCCTACGGGGGACGGGCTACACCTTC.

The table lists this clone with a count of one. V usage is TRBV15 and J usage is TRBJ2-5, with 8 bases lining up with TRBD2. CDR3 length equals 13 residues. Losses at the gene ends were 0 bases for V and 14 bases for J; bases not matched to a gene: 8. Germline CDR1 reads LNHNV; CDR2 reads YYDKDF (reference sequence). CDR3 nucleotides: TGTGCCACCAGCAGAGATCGTAGCGGGACGAAATACTTC. It translates to CATSRDRSGTKYF.

This clone was detected a few times. The V gene is TRBV6-5, the J gene TRBJ1-1; D is undetermined. Germline V gene data show CDR1 as MNHEY and CDR2 as SVGAGI. V lost 6 bases and J 1 base, leaving 12 bases between the germline ends. The CDR3 is 14 amino acids. The CDR3 DNA sequence: TGTGCCAGCAGCGGTGGTGGGAGGAACACTGAAGCTTTCTTT. Protein: CASSGGGRNTEAFF.

This chain joins TRBV18 and TRBJ1-1; 10 positions match TRBD1. The CDR3 consists of 13 residues. The junction had 3 bases not matched to a gene; V was cut back by 6 bases and J by 5 bases. Germline V lookup: CDR1 KGHSH, CDR2 LQKENI. The CDR3 region is CASSWDRGTEAFF. Written as DNA, the CDR3 is TGTGCCAGCTCCTGGGACAGGGGAACTGAAGCTTTCTTT.

This rearrangement joins TRBV5-4 to TRBJ2-2; D unclear. The CDR3 runs 13 residues. Germline assignment: CDR1 SGHNT and CDR2 YYREEE (reference sequence). Trimming left V 5 bases short and J 0 bases short, with 5 bases between. The CDR3 loop is CASRETNTGELFF. Here the CDR3 DNA reads TGTGCCAGCAGGGAGACGAACACCGGGGAGCTGTTTTTT.

The rearrangement joins TRBV28 to TRBJ1-5; maybe TRBD1 (6 bases). The germline V gene has CDR1 MDHEN and CDR2 SYDVKM. V was cut by 3 bases and J by 9 bases, with 18 bases left in between. This CDR3 spans 15 amino acids. The DNA of the CDR3 is TGTGCCAGCAGTTTCGCGCAGGGGAGGGCAGGGCCCCAGCATTTT. Protein product: CASSFAQGRAGPQHF. The entire variable domain, with the rest obtained from reference TRBV28 and TRBJ1-5, is as follows: DVKVTQSSRYLVKRTGEKVFLECVQDMDHENMFWYRQDPGLGLRLIYFSYDVKMKEKGDIPEGYSVSREKKERFSLILESASTNQTSMYLCASSFAQGRAGPQHFGDGTRLSIL.

The chain joins TRBV5-1 to TRBJ2-1; TRBD2 matches 15 bases. V was clipped by 4 bases and J by 7 bases; unmatched bases: 6. In germline, CDR1 is SGHRS, CDR2 YFSETQ. The CDR3 totals 16 residues. This CDR3 reads CASSLGLAGGWNEQFF. The CDR3 nucleotides read TGCGCCAGCAGCCTGGGACTAGCGGGAGGTTGGAATGAGCAGTTCTTC.

This clone was recorded many times. This chain joins TRBV6-5 and TRBJ2-7; the D gene is possibly TRBD1 (6 bases). The CDR3 is made up of 13 amino acids. The germline V gene encodes CDR1 MNHEY and CDR2 SVGAGI. The V end was cut by 6 bases, the J end by 7 bases, with 16 bases between. The CDR3 coding sequence is TGTGCCAGCAGCTTGGGGACACCTGCTGAGCAGTACTTC. Its translation: CASSLGTPAEQYF.

This clone was seen only once. Relative to the germline gene, one junction end is altered; a read error may explain this. The rearrangement joins TRBV11-3 to TRBJ2-7; 9 nucleotides line up with TRBD1. This CDR3 has 16 residues. Germline CDR1 is SGHNT and CDR2 is YENEEA. CDR3 in DNA: TGTGCCAGCAGCCTTGAATTGGGGACAGGGACCCCCACCATTATCTTC. It encodes CASSLELGTGTPTIIF.

The gene calls are TRBV4-2 and TRBJ1-1; D call uncertain. In germline, CDR1 is LGHNA, CDR2 YNFKEQ. V lost 0 bases, J lost 1 base, and 9 bases lay in between. CDR3 size: 15 residues. The CDR3 loop is CASSQERRGNTEAFF. DNA for the CDR3: TGTGCCAGCAGCCAAGAACGACGGGGGAACACTGAAGCTTTCTTT.

The chain recombines TRBV28 with TRBJ1-4; 7 bases line up with TRBD1. This CDR3 contains 15 residues. Trimming took 1 base from V and 4 from J; bases not matched to a gene: 3. Germline lookup yields CDR1 MDHEN and CDR2 SYDVKM. As DNA, the CDR3 is TGTGCCAGCAGTTTATCTACAGGGGTTAATGAAAAACTGTTTTTT. The encoded protein is CASSLSTGVNEKLFF.

The chain is built from TRBV5-1 and TRBJ2-7, with D tentatively TRBD2 (7 bases). CDR3 length: 15 residues. V lost 0 bases and J lost 2, with 12 bases in between. CDR1 and CDR2 (germline): SGHRS, YFSETQ. The CDR3 DNA sequence: TGCGCCAGCAGCTTGGCGGGGGGCACTGCCTACGAGCAGTACTTC. This codes for CASSLAGGTAYEQYF. Using reference TRBV5-1 and TRBJ2-7 for the parts outside the CDR3, the full variable domain is KAGVTQTPRYLIKTRGQQVTLSCSPISGHRSVSWYQQTPGQGLQFLFEYFSETQRNKGNFPGRFSGRQFSNSRSEMNVSTLELGDSALYLCASSLAGGTAYEQYFGPGTRLTVT.

The chain has TRBV15 and TRBJ2-2; D gene ambiguous. The CDR3 contains 15 residues. V was pared by 0 bases and J by 7 bases, with 12 bases between. Germline CDR1 is LNHNV and CDR2 is YYDKDF (reference sequence). The CDR3 sequence is CATSRDPGYGGELFF. The CDR3 region has the DNA TGTGCCACCAGCAGAGATCCCGGGTACGGCGGGGAGCTGTTTTTT.

The chain is built from TRBV11-2 and TRBJ1-1; no clear D gene. V dropped 5 bases and J dropped 0 bases, with 10 bases sitting between them. CDR1 is SGHAT and CDR2 is FQNNGV in the germline V gene. There are 14 residues in the CDR3. The CDR3 nucleotides read TGTGCCAGCAGCCCGGAGCCCCTGAACACTGAAGCTTTCTTT. It codes for CASSPEPLNTEAFF.

The chain recombines TRBV6-2 or TRBV6-3 with TRBJ1-5, with 7 bases identical to TRBD1. The CDR3 extends over 18 amino acids. After removal of 0 bases from V and 3 bases from J, the junction contained 11 bases not matched to a gene. Germline CDR1 MNHEY, CDR2 SVGEGT. The CDR3 loop is CASSYSIARQGDNQPQHF. CDR3 bases: TGTGCCAGCAGTTACTCGATCGCACGACAGGGAGACAATCAGCCCCAGCATTTT.

The CDR3: CASSLTGRTVPLHF. For the CDR3, the DNA is TGTGCCAGCAGTTTAACCGGGCGGACAGTACCCCTCCACTTT. The rearrangement joins TRBV28 to TRBJ1-6, with D perhaps TRBD1 (6 bases). V gave up 2 bases and J gave up 12 bases, with 14 bases separating them. The CDR3 consists of 14 residues. The V gene's germline CDR1 is MDHEN and CDR2 SYDVKM.

The chain uses TRBV10-1 and TRBJ2-1; a weak D match, TRBD2 (7 bases). This CDR3 has 17 amino acids. The ends were cut back, 1 base at V and 6 bases at J, with 19 bases in the middle. The germline V gene encodes CDR1 WNHNN and CDR2 SYGVQD (reference sequence). Here the CDR3 DNA reads TGCGCCAGCAGTGAGTTTGGGGGGGGCCTAAGCTTCAATGAGCAGTTCTTC. It is translated as CASSEFGGGLSFNEQFF.

The chain has TRBV18 and TRBJ2-3; 13 bases match TRBD2. Germline V gene sequence: CDR1 KGHSH, CDR2 LQKENI. The CDR3 is made up of 16 amino acids. The V segment lost 3 bases and the J segment 2 bases; nucleotides outside the gene matches: 2. The CDR3 DNA follows: TGTGCCAGCTCACCGGGACTAGCGGGAAACACAGATACGCAGTATTTT. Its translation is CASSPGLAGNTDTQYF.

There are a few counts of this clone. The rearrangement joins TRBV7-9 to TRBJ2-1; D is unresolved. The CDR3 runs 10 residues. CDR1 and CDR2 (germline): SEHNR, FQNEAQ (reference sequence). With 4 bases removed from V and 9 bases from J, the gap between germline ends came to 4 bases. The CDR3 bases are TGTGCCAGCAGCTGGCCTGAGCAGTTCTTC. Residues: CASSWPEQFF.

J is TRBJ2-7 and V is TRBV7-9; 8 bases fit TRBD1. Germline CDR1 and CDR2: SEHNR and FQNEAQ (reference sequence). This CDR3 contains 16 residues. With V trimmed by 7 bases and J by 0 bases, 11 bases remained unmatched. The CDR3, as DNA: TGTGCCAGCACCCCCCCATGGACAGGGCCCTCCTACGAGCAGTACTTC. It yields the protein CASTPPWTGPSYEQYF. Based on the CDR3 plus reference TRBV7-9 and TRBJ2-7, the full variable domain is DTGVSQNPRHKITKRGQNVTFRCDPISEHNRLYWYRQTLGQGPEFLTYFQNEAQLEKSRLLSDRFSAERPKGSFSTLEIQRTEQGDSAMYLCASTPPWTGPSYEQYFGPGTRLTVT.